This TCR beta chain was retrieved from a study of OX40 agonist ivuxolimab in advanced cancers. Study findings and constraints: Expanded peripheral T-cell antigen specificity went undetermined. Circulating CD4+ and CD8+ T cells showed clonal expansion by week 6 at 0.1 to 3.0 mg/kg.

Here immunoSEQ multiplex PCR was the method, and the copy in TCRdb shows in-frame clones only, minus some. This repertoire shows roughly 74,000 clones, approximately 93% found once; its top ten account for roughly 20%. Ten or more counts support this clone. What it recognizes is unknown. In germline, CDR1 is MRHNA, CDR2 SNTAGT. This CDR3 is built from 14 residues. The V end lost 0 bases, the J end lost 1 base, and 5 bases lay between the germline ends. Samples of blood were obtained at baseline, on cycle 4 day 1, and on cycle 7 day 1. The J gene is TRBJ2-3, the V gene TRBV6-4; D gene ambiguous. The TCR originated in an adult with an advanced solid tumor such as melanoma, head and neck, liver or kidney cancer. The specimen comprised CD4+ or CD8+ T cells sorted from blood, sampled in a trial of the OX40 agonist ivuxolimab. The CDR3 loop reads CASSDSVGTDTQYF. CDR3 in DNA: TGTGCCAGCAGTGACTCGGTGGGCACAGATACGCAGTATTTT.